Below are 24 T cell receptor beta chains sequenced from a single sample in a study of identical twins (dated by TCRdb to 2016 to 2017). Libraries were prepared through 5' RACE. Reads for this sample came from an Illumina HiSeq 2000. In TCRdb, the public reads were trimmed at Q25 with fastp and aligned with MiXCR, with productive beta chains retained. Identical CDR3 proteins give one entry, which carries the most common genes and DNA. Present in this sample are around 200,000 distinct CDR3 sequences, approximately 9% of which were seen just once. The biggest ten clones account for about 5.5% of the sample. Sequences were obtained from memory (CD45RO+) T cells sorted from blood. This specimen's cell subset or site label, per the study, means: CD45RO+ enriched T cells. The source of these receptors is a woman aged 18-29 years in good health.

This clonotype occurred many times. V gene TRBV20-1 combines with J gene TRBJ2-1; 7 positions agree with TRBD2. V shed 0 bases, J shed 6 bases, and the junction held 5 bases outside the gene matches. CDR3 length: 14 residues. Germline loops: CDR1 DFQATT, CDR2 SNEGSKA (reference sequence). CDR3 nucleotides: TGCAGTGCTAGAGATGTAGGACTAGTCAATGAGCAGTTCTTC. It specifies CSARDVGLVNEQFF.

This clonotype was found a few times. The chain links TRBV4-1 to TRBJ2-7; TRBD1 aligns across 10 bases. Germline loops: CDR1 MGHRA, CDR2 YSYEKL. The V segment lost 10 bases and the J segment 6 bases; nucleotides outside the gene matches: 9. This CDR3 spans 13 amino acids. CDR3 protein: CATAGTGDPEQYF. DNA for the CDR3: TGCGCCACCGCCGGGACAGGGGACCCCGAGCAGTACTTC.

The chain recombines TRBV20-1 with TRBJ2-3; 9 bases align to TRBD1. J was trimmed by 8 bases and V by 5 bases; bases with no gene match: 5. The CDR3 extends over 12 amino acids. CDR1 and CDR2 (germline): DFQATT, SNEGSKA (reference sequence). The CDR3: CSAGTGLVTQYF. CDR3 bases: TGCAGTGCTGGGACAGGGTTGGTTACGCAGTATTTT.

This clonotype was seen more than once but under ten times. V usage is TRBV29-1 and J usage is TRBJ2-2; no firm D call. The CDR3 is made up of 13 amino acids. CDR1 is SQVTM and CDR2 is ANQGSEA in the germline V gene. The V end lost 4 bases, the J end lost 5 bases, and 11 bases lay between the germline ends. The CDR3: CSVVSLRTGELFF. The CDR3 DNA reads TGCAGCGTTGTGTCGCTAAGGACCGGGGAGCTGTTTTTT.

This clonotype was seen many times. The V and J genes are TRBV4-3 and TRBJ2-1; no clear D gene. V was clipped by 3 bases and J by 5 bases, with 8 bases between them. This CDR3 has 13 residues. Germline V CDR1 and CDR2: LGHNA, YSLEER. DNA for the CDR3: TGCGCCAGCAGCCACAGCTATAACAATGAGCAGTTCTTC. This translates into CASSHSYNNEQFF.

The V and J genes are TRBV11-3 and TRBJ2-2; D uncertain. Germline CDR1 reads SGHNT; CDR2 reads YENEEA. This CDR3 has 13 amino acids. V dropped 8 bases and J dropped 2 bases, with 9 bases sitting between them. For the CDR3, the DNA is TGTGCCAGCGAAGGGTTTAACACCGGGGAGCTGTTTTTT. Translating gives CASEGFNTGELFF.

The rearrangement joins TRBV20-1 to TRBJ2-5; 9 nucleotides match TRBD2. This CDR3 region has 15 residues. The germline gives CDR1 DFQATT, CDR2 SNEGSKA (reference sequence). With V trimmed by 5 bases and J by 2 bases, 9 bases remained unmatched. CDR3 region: CSALGGAGGQETQYF. Written as DNA, the CDR3 is TGCAGTGCTCTTGGGGGAGCGGGGGGACAAGAGACCCAGTACTTC.

V usage is TRBV20-1 and J usage is TRBJ2-3; no reliable D call. The germline V gene encodes CDR1 DFQATT and CDR2 SNEGSKA (reference sequence). CDR3 size: 14 residues. Trimming removed 2 bases from V and 5 bases from J, with 14 bases in between. CDR3 sequence reads: CSARFGIGRDTQYF. For the CDR3, the DNA is TGCAGTGCTAGATTTGGAATAGGCAGAGATACGCAGTATTTT.

The gene calls are TRBV12-3 or TRBV12-4 and TRBJ2-1; D is undetermined. The CDR3 is 15 residues long. V dropped 3 bases and J dropped 3 bases, with 12 bases sitting between them. The DNA of the CDR3 is TGTGCCAGCAGTTTCCAACAGTCCTACTACAATGAGCAGTTCTTC. The encoded protein is CASSFQQSYYNEQFF.

This chain joins TRBV28 and TRBJ2-1; possibly TRBD1 for D (6 bases). Germline V gene data show CDR1 as MDHEN and CDR2 as SYDVKM. The CDR3 is 17 residues long. Trimming took 8 bases from V and 0 from J, leaving 20 bases between them. The CDR3 DNA reads as TGTGCCAGCGGCTACCGACAGGCCAAAAGCTCCTACAATGAGCAGTTCTTC. It is translated as CASGYRQAKSSYNEQFF.

The table lists this clonotype with a few counts. The rearrangement uses TRBV29-1 and TRBJ2-2; TRBD1 agrees at 7 bases. The CDR3 spans 14 residues. Per germline, CDR1 SQVTM and CDR2 ANQGSEA. V gave up 7 bases and J gave up 11 bases; unmatched junction bases: 16. The CDR3 reads CSAKGYRGHSELFF. In DNA form, the CDR3 reads TGCAGCGCCAAAGGGTACAGGGGACATTCAGAGCTGTTTTTT.

This clonotype has only a few counts. CDR3 nucleotides: TGCAGTGCTGGACGACCCGGACTAGCGGGGGGCACAGATACGCAGTATTTT. This codes for CSAGRPGLAGGTDTQYF. V gene TRBV20-1 combines with J gene TRBJ2-3, with 13 bases aligning to TRBD2. This CDR3 has 17 amino acids. The germline gives CDR1 DFQATT, CDR2 SNEGSKA (reference sequence). V lost 5 bases to trimming and J lost 1 base; unmatched junction nucleotides: 9.

This clonotype was detected ten times or more. V is TRBV12-3 or TRBV12-4 and J is TRBJ1-5; TRBD1 is a possible D gene (5 bases). V lost 5 bases, J lost 7 bases, and 12 bases lay in between. This CDR3 contains 13 residues. Here the CDR3 DNA reads TGTGCCAGCAGTCTGAGGGGAGGCCAGCCCCAGCATTTT. This encodes CASSLRGGQPQHF.

This chain joins TRBV3-1 and TRBJ2-1; D is possibly TRBD2 (5 bases). The germline V gene encodes CDR1 LGHDT and CDR2 YNNKEL (reference sequence). Trimming pared 11 bases from V and 9 bases from J, leaving 32 bases between. The CDR3 covers 17 residues. The CDR3 sequence is CASSKQVAWRPGSEQFF. CDR3 sequence (DNA): TGTGCCTCCAGCAAGCAGGTCGCGTGGAGGCCTGGTAGTGAGCAGTTCTTC.

This chain joins TRBV12-3 or TRBV12-4 and TRBJ2-7; D possibly corresponds to TRBD2 (6 bases). The CDR3 runs 14 residues. Trimming removed 5 bases at V and 3 bases at J, with 14 bases between. CDR3 in amino acids: CASSLGGPGYEQYF. CDR3 sequence (DNA): TGTGCCAGCAGTCTCGGGGGACCCGGCTACGAGCAGTACTTC.

The V gene is TRBV7-8, the J gene TRBJ2-2, with D perhaps matching TRBD2 (5 bases). The CDR3 runs 19 residues. Germline V lookup: CDR1 SGHVS, CDR2 FQNEAQ. The V and J ends lost 3 bases and 1 base respectively, with 21 bases between them. The CDR3 nucleotides are TGTGCCAGCAGCTTGAGGGTCCCGGAATCGTCTGGGAACACCGGGGAGCTGTTTTTT. Translation: CASSLRVPESSGNTGELFF.

V usage is TRBV2 and J usage is TRBJ2-1; TRBD2 matches 12 bases. Germline CDR1 reads SNHLY; CDR2 reads FYNNEI. CDR3 length equals 16 residues. The V and J ends lost 2 bases and 4 bases, in that order; junction bases with no gene match: 3. The CDR3 sequence is CASSEPGLAGYNEQFF. For the CDR3, the DNA is TGTGCCAGCAGTGAACCGGGACTAGCGGGTTACAATGAGCAGTTCTTC.

This clonotype was seen a few times. The V call is TRBV11-2, the J call TRBJ2-2; the D gene is possibly TRBD2 (5 bases). V was clipped by 2 bases and J by 4 bases, with 11 bases between them. The germline V gene has CDR1 SGHAT and CDR2 FQNNGV. The CDR3 totals 15 residues. For the CDR3, the DNA is TGTGCCAGCAGCTTATCGGGAATGAGCACCGGGGAGCTGTTTTTT. It specifies CASSLSGMSTGELFF.

The chain uses TRBV5-1 and TRBJ2-7; 10 bases agree with TRBD1. Losses at the gene ends were 4 bases for V and 5 bases for J; bases not matched to a gene: 6. This CDR3 has 14 residues. Germline V CDR1 and CDR2: SGHRS, YFSETQ. DNA for the CDR3: TGCGCCAGCAGCATGCTGACAGGGGGCAACGAGCAGTACTTC. This encodes CASSMLTGGNEQYF.

V usage is TRBV3-1 and J usage is TRBJ2-3; 9 bases agree with TRBD1. Trimming at V came to 4 bases and at J to 3 bases, leaving 5 bases not matched to a gene. The germline V gene has CDR1 LGHDT and CDR2 YNNKEL (reference sequence). The CDR3 is made up of 15 amino acids. CDR3: CASSLWTGATDTQYF. As DNA, the CDR3 is TGTGCCAGCAGCCTGTGGACAGGGGCGACAGATACGCAGTATTTT.

The genes are TRBV7-9 and TRBJ2-7, with TRBD1 identical over 7 bases. The CDR3 spans 14 residues. V dropped 5 bases and J dropped 4; count of bases not matched to a gene: 8. Germline CDR1 SEHNR, CDR2 FQNEAQ (reference sequence). CDR3 sequence reads: CASSHRGQSYEQYF. CDR3 nucleotides: TGTGCCAGCAGCCATAGGGGACAGTCTTACGAGCAGTACTTC.

This chain links TRBV6-1 with TRBJ1-2; 12 bases fit TRBD1. The CDR3 is made up of 15 amino acids. V shed 6 bases and J 5 bases; nucleotides not matched to a gene: 7. Looked up from germline, CDR1 is MNHNS and CDR2 is SASEGT. DNA of the CDR3: TGTGCCAGCAGCCCCCGGGACAGGGGGCGATATGGCTACACCTTC. Amino acids: CASSPRDRGRYGYTF.

This clonotype was detected only a few times. The CDR3 loop is CSVWTVNTEAFF. The CDR3 nucleotides are TGCAGCGTTTGGACAGTGAACACTGAAGCTTTCTTT. V usage is TRBV29-1 and J usage is TRBJ1-1; tentative D call: TRBD1 (6 bases). The germline gives CDR1 SQVTM, CDR2 ANQGSEA. This CDR3 region has 12 residues. V was shortened by 5 bases and J by 0 bases, with 7 bases between the two germline ends.

This chain connects TRBV9 to TRBJ2-5, with 7 bases aligning to TRBD2. Germline CDR1 SGDLS, CDR2 YYNGEE. V gave up 0 bases and J gave up 0 bases; unmatched junction bases: 11. The CDR3 covers 18 residues. The CDR3 sequence: CASSVAPSASGNQETQYF. For the CDR3, the DNA is TGTGCCAGCAGCGTAGCCCCTTCGGCTAGCGGAAACCAAGAGACCCAGTACTTC.